The entry that follows covers one T cell receptor (beta chain) sequence. Its target is unknown. The sample is drawn from a study of early stage breast cancer tumors. In the study overall: Most invasive tumors, about 75% of the 16, were ER+/PR+/HER2-.

The CDR3 is 14 residues long. Trimming removed 3 bases from V and 6 bases from J; junction bases left unmatched: 8. Germline V lookup: CDR1 SNHLY, CDR2 FYNNEI. Profiling relied on immunoSEQ multiplex PCR, and the TCRdb table lists in-frame clones only, not all of them. The sample holds about 29,000 clones, 84% seen once. Study-wide findings and caveats: Commonly generated sequences made up most enriched TCRB sequences shared between patients. Tumors had approximately 2.5-fold higher T cell density than normal breast. Blood repertoires resembled normal breast more than tumor.

This chain links TRBV2 with TRBJ2-7; the match to TRBD2 covers 7 bases. The material sequenced was blood. The sequence came from a person aged 45-60 years with breast cancer. The CDR3 is CASSDELGGGEQYF. The CDR3 region has the DNA TGTGCCAGCAGTGACGAACTGGGGGGGGGCGAGCAGTACTTC.